This T cell receptor beta chain was sequenced in a study of Ad26.COV2.S vaccination and SARS-CoV-2 variants. Assay used: immunoSEQ multiplex PCR; TCRdb lists only in-frame clones, some missing. The sample shows around 300,000 clones, roughly nine tenths of them seen only once. This clone has only a few counts. This CDR3 spans 16 amino acids. V gave up 3 bases and J gave up 2 bases, with 17 bases separating them. The germline gives CDR1 SGHDT, CDR2 YYEEEE. This sample's treatment: roughly 20 received Ad26.COV2.S at low or high dose, single or two shots; 5 received placebo; per-sample allocation not given. At day 63 after the first vaccine or placebo injection, samples were drawn.

The sequencing used peripheral blood, collected in a trial of Ad26.COV2.S vaccine versus placebo. The clonotype comes from a person between 18 and 60 years old who received the Ad26.COV2.S COVID-19 vaccine or a placebo. The V call is TRBV5-6, the J call TRBJ1-2; D is possibly TRBD1 (6 bases). Here the CDR3 DNA reads TGTGCCAGCAGCTCCGATACAGGGTTTTTGAACTATGGCTACACCTTC. Translated, it gives CASSSDTGFLNYGYTF. Full variable domain (remainder filled in from reference TRBV5-6 and TRBJ1-2): DAGVTQSPTHLIKTRGQQVTLRCSPKSGHDTVSWYQQALGQGPQFIFQYYEEEERQRGNFPDRFSGHQFPNYSSELNVNALLLGDSALYLCASSSDTGFLNYGYTFGSGTRLTVV.